The TCR beta chain under discussion was sequenced for a study of CD8+ T cells in alopecia areata. For the study at large: Tofacitinib administration persisted for 6 to 18 months, succeeded by 6 months off drug.

Trimming stripped 10 bases from V and 4 bases from J, with 17 bases between. From germline, CDR1 is MGHDK and CDR2 SYGVNS. The CDR3 loop spans 14 amino acids. Reverse transcribed after extraction, RNA yielded cDNA as the sequencing template. Sequenced by immunoSEQ multiplex PCR; TCRdb stores in-frame clones only, minus some. The data contain 150,000 or so clones, more than 45% of them singletons. The study's findings and limits: More clonal than normal scalp was lesional scalp, particularly alopecia totalis/universalis.

This clone was found a few times. Antigen: not known. What was sequenced was CD4+ T cells sorted from blood. The J gene is TRBJ2-1, the V gene TRBV25-1; D not resolved. The TCR originated in a human donor with alopecia areata. CDR3 DNA sequence: TGTGCCACCACCCCGTTGGGCCCATACAATGAGCAGTTCTTC. Residues: CATTPLGPYNEQFF. Complete variable domain (other parts from reference TRBV25-1 and TRBJ2-1): EADIYQTPRYLVIGTGKKITLECSQTMGHDKMYWYQQDPGMELHLIHYSYGVNSTEKGDLSSESTVSRIRTEHFPLTLESARPSHTSQYLCATTPLGPYNEQFFGPGTRLTVL.